Listed below are T cell receptor beta chains from one sample, sequenced in a study of T-cell memory formation after mild COVID-19. TCRdb analysed the 5' RACE reads with MiXCR anew, one entry per CDR3 protein. Of over 400,000 distinct CDR3 sequences listed, around a quarter are singletons. The sample comprised PBMCs or a T cell subset sorted from them (not recorded which). Receptor source: an adult woman who had mild COVID-19 (a few samples of this study predate the infection). Cell type and time point are not known. CDR3s leave out the opening cysteine and the closing phenylalanine or tryptophan. The D gene is left open where the match is weak.

cdr3_aa | v_call | d_call | j_call
SALSGRDSYEQY | TRBV29-1 | TRBD2 | TRBJ2-7
ATTRDGFGNTEAF | TRBV10-3 | - | TRBJ1-1
AISTSGALADTQY | TRBV10-3 | TRBD2 | TRBJ2-3
SARGSRGDHEQF | TRBV20-1 | - | TRBJ2-1
ASSLRSRDEQF | TRBV7-3 | - | TRBJ2-1
SVEDSSGTYTDTQY | TRBV29-1 | - | TRBJ2-3
ASSSPQRAENEKLF | TRBV7-9 | - | TRBJ1-4
ASSTSGGFYEQY | TRBV12-3/TRBV12-4 | TRBD2 | TRBJ2-7
ASRGQGPETQY | TRBV6-1 | TRBD1 | TRBJ2-5
ASSLGPKNTDTQY | TRBV11-3 | - | TRBJ2-3
ASSSRLVGSYNEQF | TRBV5-1 | - | TRBJ2-1
ASSVAGGPHQETQY | TRBV9 | - | TRBJ2-5
ASSPQAYEQY | TRBV11-2 | - | TRBJ2-7
ASSRGQPHEQY | TRBV3-1 | - | TRBJ2-7
ASSPGTNNEQF | TRBV6-5 | - | TRBJ2-1
ASSPFMVETQY | TRBV5-1 | - | TRBJ2-5
ASRTTGVNYGYT | TRBV6-5 | TRBD1 | TRBJ1-2
ASSGSRDRVSEKF | TRBV6-1 | TRBD1 | TRBJ2-1
ASSVGQVFRSPLH | TRBV9 | TRBD1 | TRBJ1-6
STQGASYEQY | TRBV20-1 | TRBD1 | TRBJ2-7
ASSLRGGGLEETQY | TRBV27 | - | TRBJ2-5
ASSLAAGTVSEQY | TRBV5-6 | TRBD1 | TRBJ2-7
ASSSFRSGANTGELF | TRBV7-2 | - | TRBJ2-2
ASSLGLAGPQPQH | TRBV7-9 | - | TRBJ1-5
ASSPTGLNTEAF | TRBV11-2 | - | TRBJ1-1
ASSRGDSSYEQY | TRBV3-1 | - | TRBJ2-7
ASSETSLGSYEQY | TRBV25-1 | - | TRBJ2-7
ASSTSGGWPDTQY | TRBV7-8 | TRBD2 | TRBJ2-3
ASSQELGRAYNEQF | TRBV4-3 | - | TRBJ2-1
ASSLDGNSGNTIY | TRBV7-3 | - | TRBJ1-3
ASSLPLAASSYNEQF | TRBV7-9 | - | TRBJ2-1
ASTPYRVGQETQY | TRBV6-6 | - | TRBJ2-5
ASSLSLRESSVGTQY | TRBV28 | - | TRBJ2-3
ASSLDGGRGNTIY | TRBV11-3 | - | TRBJ1-3
ATSDFSESYGYT | TRBV24-1 | - | TRBJ1-2
ASSFTGGSTYNEQF | TRBV5-5 | TRBD2 | TRBJ2-1
ASTTRWVWDYGYT | TRBV2 | - | TRBJ1-2
ATSSHLAAGTDTQY | TRBV15 | TRBD2 | TRBJ2-3
ATSRDGVPTDTQY | TRBV15 | - | TRBJ2-3